This TCR beta chain originates from a study of PD-1 blockade in classical Hodgkin lymphoma. About the research overall: Patients got intravenous nivolumab 3 mg/kg every 2 weeks.

For this clone: What it binds is not known.

Profiling relied on immunoSEQ multiplex PCR, and the TCRdb table lists in-frame clones only, not all of them. The sample has about 33,000 clones, about 72% seen once. Findings and limits, study-wide: Baseline diversity in complete responders resembled that of newly diagnosed patients. TCR diversity rose significantly by C4D1 in CD4+ but not CD8+ cells. Diminished baseline TCR diversity has been reported in newly diagnosed patients relative to healthy donors.

CDR3 length equals 11 residues. CDR1 is ENHRY, CDR2 SYGVKD, per germline. V gave up 0 bases and J gave up 10 bases, with 6 bases separating them. The time point here: cycle 4 day 1 (C4D1), after about 6 weeks of nivolumab. Each and every patient relapsed after autologous stem cell transplantation, and patients got differing brentuximab vedotin exposure. This sample comprised peripheral blood mononuclear cells (PBMCs), obtained before the fourth cycle of nivolumab. This TCR came from a human donor with classical Hodgkin lymphoma. The rearrangement joins TRBV10-3 to TRBJ1-2; unclear D gene. The CDR3: CAISESTVYTF. CDR3 nucleotides: TGTGCCATCAGTGAGTCGACGGTCTACACCTTC.